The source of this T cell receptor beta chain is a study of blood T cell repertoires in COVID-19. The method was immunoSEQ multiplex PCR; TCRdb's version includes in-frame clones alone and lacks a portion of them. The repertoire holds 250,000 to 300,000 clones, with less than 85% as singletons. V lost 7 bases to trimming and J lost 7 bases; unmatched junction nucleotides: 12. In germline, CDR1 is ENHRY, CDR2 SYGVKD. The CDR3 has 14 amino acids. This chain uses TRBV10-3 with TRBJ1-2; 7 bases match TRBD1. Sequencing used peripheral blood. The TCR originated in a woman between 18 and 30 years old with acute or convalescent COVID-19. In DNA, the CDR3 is TGTGCCATCACCGAATGGGAGACAGGGAGTGGCTACACCTTC. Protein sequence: CAITEWETGSGYTF.